The next 25 T cell receptor beta chains were all read from a single sample in a study of T cells in Graves' hyperthyroidism and ophthalmopathy. The TCR beta CDR3 regions underwent amplification using RNA transcripts as the source. Initially, a first-round RT-PCR of the TCR CDR3 employed the HTBI primer set. TCRdb fed the multiplex PCR reads into MiXCR, producing one record per CDR3 protein. Of approximately 610,000 distinct CDR3 sequences listed, roughly 14% are singletons. Material for sequencing was blood. The receptors here all came from a woman aged 40-49 years with Graves' ophthalmopathy.

This clonotype was seen ten or more times. The chain is built from TRBV6-2 or TRBV6-3 and TRBJ2-7, with 11 bases matching TRBD2. Germline CDR1 is MNHEY and CDR2 is SVGEGT. V shed 0 bases and J 3 bases; nucleotides not matched to a gene: 7. This CDR3 has 17 residues. CDR3 nucleotide sequence: TGTGCCAGCAGTTACTCTCTAGCGGGAGGCACTAACTACGAGCAGTACTTC. This translates into CASSYSLAGGTNYEQYF.

This clonotype was recorded a few times. This chain joins TRBV7-9 and TRBJ1-1; D is perhaps TRBD1 (6 bases). CDR3 size: 15 residues. The germline V gene encodes CDR1 SEHNR and CDR2 FQNEAQ (reference sequence). V lost 0 bases and J 1 base, leaving 9 bases between the germline ends. CDR3 protein: CASSLAWTENTEAFF. The DNA for the CDR3 is TGTGCCAGCAGCTTAGCCTGGACAGAGAACACTGAAGCTTTCTTT.

This clonotype was detected ten times or more. V and J are TRBV27 and TRBJ1-1, with TRBD1 as a possible D gene (5 bases). The V gene lost 2 bases and the J gene lost 1 base, with 14 bases spanning the gap. The CDR3 is 16 residues long. Per germline, CDR1 MNHEY and CDR2 SMNVEV (reference sequence). The CDR3 DNA reads TGTGCCAGCAGTTTAATGGGGGGGGTTAGGAACACTGAAGCTTTCTTT. Translation gives CASSLMGGVRNTEAFF.

There are many counts of this clonotype. The chain links TRBV7-2 to TRBJ2-2; 9 bases are shared with TRBD2. CDR1 is SGHTA and CDR2 is FQGNSA in the germline V gene. The CDR3 has 15 residues. J gave up 4 bases and V 3 bases, and 3 bases lay outside the gene matches. The CDR3 here is CASSLREGRTGELFF. CDR3 nucleotide sequence: TGTGCCAGCAGCTTGCGGGAGGGCCGCACCGGGGAGCTGTTTTTT. The complete variable domain, with remaining parts taken from reference TRBV7-2 and TRBJ2-2, reads GAGVSQSPSNKVTEKGKDVELRCDPISGHTALYWYRQSLGQGLEFLIYFQGNSAPDKSGLPSDRFSAERTGGSVSTLTIQRTQQEDSAVYLCASSLREGRTGELFFGEGSRLTVL.

There are many counts of this clonotype. The chain couples TRBV7-2 to TRBJ2-2, with D unclear. V shed 0 bases and J shed 0 bases, with 8 bases lying between them. The CDR3 runs to 16 residues. Germline V gene lookup returns CDR1 SGHTA and CDR2 FQGNSA. The CDR3 nucleotides read TGTGCCAGCAGCTTAGCCCCAGCGTCGAACACCGGGGAGCTGTTTTTT. This translates into CASSLAPASNTGELFF.

This rearrangement joins TRBV27 to TRBJ2-5, with 7 bases that match TRBD1. This CDR3 comprises 15 residues. The germline CDR1 and CDR2 sequences are MNHEY and SMNVEV (reference sequence). V lost 5 bases and J lost 5; bases outside the gene matches: 11. For the CDR3, the DNA is TGTGCCAGCAGTCCTATAGACAGGGCAAGTGAGACCCAGTACTTC. Its translation: CASSPIDRASETQYF.

There are many counts of this clonotype. The J gene is TRBJ2-7, the V gene TRBV20-1; weak D call: TRBD2 (5 bases). CDR1 is DFQATT, CDR2 SNEGSKA, per germline (reference sequence). Deletions cut 6 bases from V and 0 bases from J, with 15 bases between. The CDR3 sequence is 14 residues long. The CDR3 is CSAPRSGGSYEQYF. The DNA for the CDR3 is TGCAGTGCCCCTCGGTCAGGAGGCTCCTACGAGCAGTACTTC.

This clonotype has at least ten counts. The chain has TRBV28 and TRBJ1-1, with D perhaps matching TRBD1 (5 bases). The CDR3 is 17 residues long. CDR1 is MDHEN, CDR2 SYDVKM, per germline. The V and J ends lost 2 bases and 0 bases respectively, with 16 bases between them. CDR3 sequence: CASSLVRRRGVNTEAFF. The CDR3 DNA reads TGTGCCAGCAGTTTAGTTCGCCGTAGGGGTGTGAACACTGAAGCTTTCTTT.

There are a few counts of this clonotype. The chain combines TRBV28 with TRBJ1-3, with 7 bases lining up with TRBD1. The CDR3 is 14 amino acids. J was trimmed by 4 bases and V by 6 bases; bases with no gene match: 6. Germline-derived CDR1 and CDR2 are MDHEN and SYDVKM. The CDR3 here is CASRQGVSGNTIYF. Written as DNA, the CDR3 is TGTGCCAGCAGGCAGGGGGTTTCGGGAAACACCATATATTTT.

This clonotype was observed at least ten times. The chain recombines TRBV7-2 with TRBJ2-5, with D tentatively TRBD2 (5 bases). This CDR3 region has 16 residues. Germline CDR1 reads SGHTA; CDR2 reads FQGNSA. Trimming pared 1 base from V and 3 bases from J, leaving 15 bases between. The CDR3 loop reads CASSLGLGGGEETQYF. The CDR3 bases are TGTGCCAGCAGCTTAGGATTGGGCGGAGGAGAAGAGACCCAGTACTTC.

This clonotype was recorded many times. This chain uses TRBV30 with TRBJ2-5, with TRBD2 matching 10 bases. The CDR3 sequence is 14 residues long. Germline assignment: CDR1 GTSNPN and CDR2 SVGIG (reference sequence). V lost 5 bases and J lost 5; bases outside the gene matches: 8. The CDR3 loop reads CAWVGTSEEETQYF. DNA of the CDR3: TGTGCCTGGGTTGGGACTAGCGAGGAGGAGACCCAGTACTTC.

This rearrangement joins TRBV6-1 to TRBJ2-7; TRBD2 aligns across 7 bases. The V gene's germline CDR1 is MNHNS and CDR2 SASEGT. The length of the CDR3 is 12 residues. The V segment lost 11 bases and the J segment 5 bases; nucleotides outside the gene matches: 9. The CDR3 sequence: CAVPAGVHEQYF. CDR3 sequence (DNA): TGTGCCGTCCCCGCGGGAGTCCACGAGCAGTACTTC.

The V call is TRBV11-2, the J call TRBJ2-5, with D maybe TRBD2 (5 bases). The CDR3 runs to 18 residues. Germline CDR1 is SGHAT and CDR2 is FQNNGV. V dropped 4 bases and J dropped 2 bases, with 23 bases sitting between them. CDR3: CASSSERTGGLGQETQYF. In nucleotides, the CDR3 is TGTGCCAGCAGCTCCGAAAGGACTGGCGGATTGGGGCAAGAGACCCAGTACTTC.

The table lists this clonotype with a few counts. The chain has TRBV4-2 and TRBJ2-2, with 8 bases lining up with TRBD2. Trimming cost V 1 base and J 1 base; bases outside gene matches: 2. The CDR3 has 16 residues. Germline V lookup: CDR1 LGHNA, CDR2 YNFKEQ. The CDR3 DNA reads TGTGCCAGCAGCCAAGTTACTAGCGGGAACACCGGGGAGCTGTTTTTT. This gives the protein CASSQVTSGNTGELFF.

This clonotype has at least ten counts. The chain couples TRBV7-9 to TRBJ1-2; D possibly corresponds to TRBD1 (6 bases). Germline V gives CDR1 SEHNR, CDR2 FQNEAQ (reference sequence). CDR3 length equals 13 residues. V lost 1 base and J lost 5, with 8 bases in between. This CDR3 reads CASSLDREYGYTF. CDR3 nucleotide sequence: TGTGCCAGCAGCTTAGACAGGGAATATGGCTACACCTTC.

This clonotype was found many times. The gene calls are TRBV6-1 and TRBJ2-4, with D tentatively TRBD1 or TRBD2 (5 bases each). The CDR3 covers 15 residues. Germline values: CDR1 MNHNS, CDR2 SASEGT. Trimming pared 3 bases from V and 0 bases from J, leaving 9 bases between. The CDR3 DNA is TGTGCCAGCAGTGATACCGGGACAGCCAAAAACATTCAGTACTTC. This translates into CASSDTGTAKNIQYF.

The chain is built from TRBV3-1 and TRBJ1-2; D is possibly TRBD1 (5 bases). Germline V gene lookup returns CDR1 LGHDT and CDR2 YNNKEL (reference sequence). With 1 base removed from V and 2 bases from J, the gap between germline ends came to 8 bases. The CDR3 contains 14 residues. CDR3 nucleotide sequence: TGTGCCAGCAGCCAAGGGTGGGGGAACTATGGCTACACCTTC. As protein: CASSQGWGNYGYTF.

The chain couples TRBV19 to TRBJ2-7, with TRBD1 matching over 8 bases. Germline V lookup: CDR1 LNHDA, CDR2 SQIVND (reference sequence). Trimming cost V 7 bases and J 2 bases; bases outside gene matches: 10. The CDR3 runs to 15 residues. The chain's CDR3 is CASTRSGQGAYEQYF. DNA of the CDR3: TGTGCCAGTACCAGATCAGGACAGGGAGCCTACGAGCAGTACTTC.

This clonotype was detected many times. This chain links TRBV2 with TRBJ1-2; the match to TRBD1 covers 9 bases. This CDR3 comprises 14 residues. With V trimmed by 5 bases and J by 3 bases, 4 bases remained unmatched. Per germline, CDR1 SNHLY and CDR2 FYNNEI. CDR3 DNA sequence: TGTGCCAGCAGTTGGACAGGGGTCGACTATGGCTACACCTTC. This codes for CASSWTGVDYGYTF.

This clonotype was seen at least ten times. The chain joins TRBV9 to TRBJ2-5; no clear D gene. Germline CDR1 is SGDLS and CDR2 is YYNGEE. CDR3 length: 14 amino acids. V dropped 2 bases and J dropped 3 bases, with 11 bases sitting between them. The DNA for the CDR3 is TGTGCCAGCAGCGTCGGCAATTCAGAAGAGACCCAGTACTTC. Residues: CASSVGNSEETQYF.

This clonotype was detected only once. V and J are TRBV12-3 or TRBV12-4 and TRBJ2-1; D is perhaps TRBD1 (5 bases). The CDR3 loop spans 12 amino acids. The ends were cut back, 7 bases at V and 10 bases at J, with 14 bases in the middle. The chain's CDR3 is CASTDSSYEQFF. In nucleotides, the CDR3 is TGTGCCAGCACCGACAGCTCCTACGAGCAGTTCTTC.

V usage is TRBV6-2 or TRBV6-3 and J usage is TRBJ2-2; no clear D. The CDR3 covers 16 residues. The germline V and J ends were trimmed by 2 bases and 5 bases, with 15 bases remaining between them. Germline V gene data show CDR1 as MNHEY and CDR2 as SVGEGT. The CDR3: CASSYVPLGGTGELFF. CDR3 nucleotides: TGTGCCAGCAGTTACGTCCCATTGGGTGGAACCGGGGAGCTGTTTTTT.

In this sample, this clonotype turned up many times. This sequence joins TRBV7-9 and TRBJ1-2, with D hard to call. The CDR3 is made up of 13 amino acids. Per germline, CDR1 SEHNR and CDR2 FQNEAQ (reference sequence). Trimming shortened V by 2 bases and J by 3 bases, and 7 bases separated the two germline ends. DNA for the CDR3: TGTGCCAGCAGCTTAAACTCCTACTATGGCTACACCTTC. This sequence encodes CASSLNSYYGYTF.

There are a few counts of this clonotype. The rearrangement uses TRBV2 and TRBJ2-7, with 11 bases lining up with TRBD2. Trimming cost V 6 bases and J 6 bases; bases outside gene matches: 4. The germline gives CDR1 SNHLY, CDR2 FYNNEI. The CDR3 runs to 13 residues. CDR3 in amino acids: CASRGLAVIEQYF. CDR3 nucleotides: TGTGCCAGCAGGGGACTAGCGGTTATCGAGCAGTACTTC.

This clonotype was observed many times. The V gene is TRBV12-3 or TRBV12-4, the J gene TRBJ2-5; D is unclear. V shed 3 bases and J shed 0 bases, with 11 bases lying between them. The CDR3 has 15 amino acids. This CDR3 reads CASSFAPENQETQYF. The DNA for the CDR3 is TGTGCCAGCAGTTTTGCTCCCGAGAACCAAGAGACCCAGTACTTC.